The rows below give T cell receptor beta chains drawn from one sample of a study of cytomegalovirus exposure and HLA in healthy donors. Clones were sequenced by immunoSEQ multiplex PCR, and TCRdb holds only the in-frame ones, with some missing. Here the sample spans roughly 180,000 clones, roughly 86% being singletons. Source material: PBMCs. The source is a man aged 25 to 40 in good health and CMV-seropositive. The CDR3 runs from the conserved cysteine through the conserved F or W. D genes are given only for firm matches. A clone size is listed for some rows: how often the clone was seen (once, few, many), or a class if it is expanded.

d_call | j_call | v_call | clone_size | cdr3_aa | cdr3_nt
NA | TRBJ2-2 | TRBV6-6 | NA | CASSYPQGTGELFF | TGTGCCAGCAGTTACCCTCAGGGAACCGGGGAGCTGTTTTTT
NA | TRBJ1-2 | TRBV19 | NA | CATPPHWWIYGYTF | TGTGCCACCCCCCCCCATTGGTGGATCTATGGCTACACCTTC
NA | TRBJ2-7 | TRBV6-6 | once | CASSFSGNPYEQYF | TGTGCCAGCAGTTTCAGCGGTAACCCCTACGAGCAGTACTTC
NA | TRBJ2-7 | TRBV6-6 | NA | CASSYGQSSYEQYF | TGTGCCAGCAGTTACGGACAGAGCTCCTACGAGCAGTACTTC
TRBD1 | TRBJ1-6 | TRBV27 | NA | CASSRGQINSPLHF | TGTGCCAGCAGCCGGGGACAGATAAATTCACCCCTCCACTTT
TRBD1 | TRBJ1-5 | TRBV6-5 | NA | CASSTDRVSNQPQHF | TGTGCCAGCAGCACCGACAGGGTCAGCAATCAGCCCCAGCATTTT
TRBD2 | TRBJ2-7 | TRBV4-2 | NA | CASSPGTSGGVYEQYF | TGTGCCAGCAGCCCTGGGACTAGCGGGGGTGTCTACGAGCAGTACTTC
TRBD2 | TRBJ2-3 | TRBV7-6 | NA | CASSPQAGGYTDTQYF | TGTGCCAGCAGCCCCCAGGCGGGAGGGTACACAGATACGCAGTATTTT
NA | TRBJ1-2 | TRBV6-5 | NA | CASSYGGGYGYTF | TGTGCCAGCAGTTACGGGGGCGGCTATGGCTACACCTTC
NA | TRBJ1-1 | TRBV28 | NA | CASSPRGEGVTEAFF | TGTGCCAGCAGCCCTAGGGGGGAGGGGGTCACTGAAGCTTTCTTT
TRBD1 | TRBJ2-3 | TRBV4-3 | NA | CASSQTGTGGADTQYF | TGCGCCAGCAGCCAAACCGGGACAGGGGGCGCAGATACGCAGTATTTT
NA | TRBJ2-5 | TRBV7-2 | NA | CASSAEPGQETQYF | TGTGCCAGCAGCGCCGAGCCTGGCCAAGAGACCCAGTACTTC
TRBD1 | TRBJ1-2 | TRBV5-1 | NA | CASRPSTGTANYGYTF | TGCGCCAGCCGTCCGTCAACCGGGACAGCTAACTATGGCTACACCTTC
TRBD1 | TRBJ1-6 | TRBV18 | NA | CASSLDRDSPLHF | TGTGCCAGCTCACTTGACAGGGATTCACCCCTCCACTTT
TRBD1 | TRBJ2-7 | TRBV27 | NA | CASRKGQGDGEQYF | TGTGCCAGCAGAAAGGGACAGGGGGACGGCGAGCAGTACTTC
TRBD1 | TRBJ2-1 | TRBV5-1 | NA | CASSSPRQGGSNEQFF | TGCGCCAGCAGCTCTCCCCGACAGGGGGGAAGCAATGAGCAGTTCTTC
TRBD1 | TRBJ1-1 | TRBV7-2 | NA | CASSLEAGGTEAFF | TGTGCCAGCAGCTTAGAAGCAGGGGGCACTGAAGCTTTCTTT
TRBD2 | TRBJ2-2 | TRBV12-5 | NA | CASAHGRADTGELFF | TGTGCTAGTGCCCACGGGAGGGCTGACACCGGGGAGCTGTTTTTT
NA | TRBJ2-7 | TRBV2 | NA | CASQGDNSYEQYF | TGTGCCAGCCAAGGGGACAACTCCTACGAGCAGTACTTC
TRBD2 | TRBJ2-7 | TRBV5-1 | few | CASSLSRSSGSYEQYF | TGCGCCAGCAGCCTGAGTAGGTCTAGCGGGAGCTACGAGCAGTACTTC
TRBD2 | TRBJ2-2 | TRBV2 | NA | CASIRKGGTGELFF | TGTGCCAGCATTAGGAAGGGAGGGACCGGGGAGCTGTTTTTT
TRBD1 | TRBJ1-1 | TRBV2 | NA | CASRPGTGSTEAFF | TGTGCCAGCAGACCCGGGACAGGGTCCACTGAAGCTTTCTTT
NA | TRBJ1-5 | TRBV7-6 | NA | CASTRDGRGGNQPQHF | TGTGCCAGCACCCGGGACGGCAGGGGAGGCAATCAGCCCCAGCATTTT
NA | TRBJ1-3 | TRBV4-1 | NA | CASSQEWTVGNTIYF | TGCGCCAGCAGCCAAGAATGGACAGTTGGAAACACCATATATTTT